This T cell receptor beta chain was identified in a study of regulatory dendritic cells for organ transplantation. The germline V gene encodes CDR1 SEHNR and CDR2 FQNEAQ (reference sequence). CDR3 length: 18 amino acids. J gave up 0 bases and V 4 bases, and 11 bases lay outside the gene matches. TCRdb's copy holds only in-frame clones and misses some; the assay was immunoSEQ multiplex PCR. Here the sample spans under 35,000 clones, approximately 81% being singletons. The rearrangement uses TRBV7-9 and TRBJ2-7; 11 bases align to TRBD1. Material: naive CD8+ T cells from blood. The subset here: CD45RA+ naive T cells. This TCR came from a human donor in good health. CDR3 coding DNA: TGTGCCAGCAGCTCAAGGACAGGGGGCGGTGGGAGCTCCTACGAGCAGTACTTC. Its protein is CASSSRTGGGGSSYEQYF.